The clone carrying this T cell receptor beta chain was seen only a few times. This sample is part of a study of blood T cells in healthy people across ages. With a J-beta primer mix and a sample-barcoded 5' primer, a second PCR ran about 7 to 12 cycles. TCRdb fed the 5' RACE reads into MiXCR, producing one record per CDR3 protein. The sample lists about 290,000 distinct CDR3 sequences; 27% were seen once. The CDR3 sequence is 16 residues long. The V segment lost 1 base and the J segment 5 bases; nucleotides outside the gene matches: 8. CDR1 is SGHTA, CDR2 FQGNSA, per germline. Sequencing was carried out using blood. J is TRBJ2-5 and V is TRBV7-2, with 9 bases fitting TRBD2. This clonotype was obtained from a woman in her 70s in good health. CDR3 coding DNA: TGTGCCAGCAGCTTAGTTAGCGGGAGTCCCACGGAGACCCAGTACTTC. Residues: CASSLVSGSPTETQYF. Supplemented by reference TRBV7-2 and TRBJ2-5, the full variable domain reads GAGVSQSPSNKVTEKGKDVELRCDPISGHTALYWYRQSLGQGLEFLIYFQGNSAPDKSGLPSDRFSAERTGGSVSTLTIQRTQQEDSAVYLCASSLVSGSPTETQYFGPGTRLLVL.